A selection of T cell receptor beta chains follows, all from one sample in a study of CD8 T cells in ankylosing spondylitis. Using its own MiXCR run on the 5' RACE reads, TCRdb lists one record per CDR3 protein. The profile shows under 950,000 distinct CDR3 sequences, roughly 19% of them singletons. The source material was blood, either unsorted or a sorted T cell fraction (not recorded which). These receptors originate from a male donor with ankylosing spondylitis. Both conserved end residues are part of each CDR3. D genes are given only for firm matches. A row's size may be missing; if present it is once, few, many or a size class.

d_call	j_call	clone_size	v_call	cdr3_nt	cdr3_aa
-	TRBJ2-5	-	TRBV18	TGTGCCAGCTCACCAACCGGGCAGAGAGAGACCCAGTACTTC	CASSPTGQRETQYF
-	TRBJ1-2	many	TRBV20-1	TGCAGTCCCCCAGGGAACTATGGCTACACCTTC	CSPPGNYGYTF
-	TRBJ1-1	-	TRBV7-9	TGTGCCAGCAGCTTTACTACAGGGAACACTGAAGCTTTCTTT	CASSFTTGNTEAFF
TRBD2	TRBJ2-7	-	TRBV6-2/TRBV6-3	TGTGCCAGCAGGGCCGGGACTAGCGCGTACGAGCAGTACTTC	CASRAGTSAYEQYF
-	TRBJ2-7	-	TRBV12-3/TRBV12-4	TGTGCCAGCAGTCCACCCCGACAGGCCCTGAGTTTC	CASSPPRQALSF
-	TRBJ2-5	-	TRBV5-4	TGTGCCAGCAGCTTGGCTCGACAGGCTGAGACCCAGTACTTC	CASSLARQAETQYF
-	TRBJ1-1	-	TRBV4-3	TGCGCCAGCAGCCAAGTCTCCAGATACACTGAAGCTTTCTTT	CASSQVSRYTEAFF
TRBD1	TRBJ1-1	-	TRBV5-1	TGCGCCAGCAGCTTGGCAGGAACCGGGACAGGCGCTTTCTTT	CASSLAGTGTGAFF
TRBD2	TRBJ2-1	few	TRBV5-1	TGCGCCAGCAGCTTAGAACTAGCGGGATATCACGAGCAGTTCTTC	CASSLELAGYHEQFF
-	TRBJ2-1	few	TRBV6-1	TGTGCCAGCAGTGCCGGGCCGAAGCTGGAGGGACGGTTCTTC	CASSAGPKLEGRFF
TRBD1	TRBJ1-1	-	TRBV20-1	TGCAGTGCTGCAAAACAGGGGGCTACTGAAGCTTTCTTT	CSAAKQGATEAFF
-	TRBJ2-1	-	TRBV4-1	TGCGCCAGCAGCCAAGAAGAGCTAGCGCCAAACAATGAGCAGTTCTTC	CASSQEELAPNNEQFF
TRBD1	TRBJ1-6	few	TRBV18	TGTGCCAGCTCACCATGGGGGACAGCTTATAATTCACCCCTCCACTTT	CASSPWGTAYNSPLHF
-	TRBJ2-7	few	TRBV7-2	TGTGCCAGCAGCTTAGCCAAGGGAAGATTCGATACCTACGAGCAGTACTTC	CASSLAKGRFDTYEQYF
TRBD2	TRBJ2-7	-	TRBV7-3	TGTGCCAGCAGCCGCCTTGGCGGGAGTCGAAACGAGCAGTACTTC	CASSRLGGSRNEQYF
-	TRBJ2-6	few	TRBV12-3/TRBV12-4	TGTGCCAGCATAGGTGGTCTCGCTGGGGCCAACGTCCTGACTTTC	CASIGGLAGANVLTF
-	TRBJ2-7	few	TRBV4-3	TGCGCCAGCAGCCAGCAAACTACCTACGAGCAGTACTTC	CASSQQTTYEQYF
-	TRBJ1-6	few	TRBV7-9	TGTGCCAGCAGCTTGGGGTGGGGTCCCAATTCACCCCTCCACTTT	CASSLGWGPNSPLHF
-	TRBJ1-2	-	TRBV12-3/TRBV12-4	TGTGCCAGCAGTTTCCGGATGAACTATGGCTACACCTTC	CASSFRMNYGYTF
TRBD2	TRBJ2-2	-	TRBV10-3	TGTGCCATCAGGAGACTAGCGGGAGACGGGGAGCTGTTTTTT	CAIRRLAGDGELFF
-	TRBJ2-1	-	TRBV12-3/TRBV12-4	TGTGCCAGCAGTTATGAGGGGGGGGCCGACAATGAGCAGTTCTTC	CASSYEGGADNEQFF
TRBD1	TRBJ1-4	-	TRBV5-1	TGCGCCAGCAGCTTGGATTGGGACAGGGTTGATGAAAAACTGTTTTTT	CASSLDWDRVDEKLFF
TRBD1	TRBJ2-7	-	TRBV5-1	TGCGCCAGCAGTACAGGGGCTTCCTACGAGCAGTACTTC	CASSTGASYEQYF
-	TRBJ2-1	few	TRBV7-2	TGTGCCAGCAGCGACCTAGCGTTAAAGCAGTTCTTC	CASSDLALKQFF
-	TRBJ2-7	many	TRBV12-3/TRBV12-4	TGTGCCAGCAGTTTATGGGGGGCGGAAGAGCAGTACTTC	CASSLWGAEEQYF
TRBD2	TRBJ2-1	few	TRBV5-1	TGCGCCAGCAGCCCTAGCGGGAGTAGGGACAATGAGCAGTTCTTC	CASSPSGSRDNEQFF
-	TRBJ2-3	many	TRBV29-1	TGCAGCGCGACGGGGCCTTCGGGCACAGATACGCAGTATTTT	CSATGPSGTDTQYF
-	TRBJ1-4	few	TRBV15	TGTGCCACCAGCAGCCTAGGAGGGCGGCATGAAAAACTGTTTTTT	CATSSLGGRHEKLFF
TRBD1	TRBJ1-1	few	TRBV6-1	TGTGCCAGCAGGACGGACAGGTCGAACACTGAAGCTTTCTTT	CASRTDRSNTEAFF
TRBD2	TRBJ2-7	few	TRBV3-1	TGTGCCAGCAGCCTCGGACTAGTCGGGGGCTACGAGCAGTACTTC	CASSLGLVGGYEQYF
TRBD1	TRBJ2-5	-	TRBV9	TGTGCCAGCAGCATCCGGGACAGGGGGCGAGAGACCCAGTACTTC	CASSIRDRGRETQYF
TRBD1	TRBJ1-1	few	TRBV6-5	TGTGCCAGCAGTTACTCGGGGACAGCTCCTGAAGCTTTCTTT	CASSYSGTAPEAFF
-	TRBJ1-5	few	TRBV27	TGTGCCAGCAGTGCGGGCCTGTGGGATCAGCCCCAGCATTTT	CASSAGLWDQPQHF
-	TRBJ2-2	-	TRBV14	TGTGCCAGCAGCCAACAGGTGCACACCGGGGAGCTGTTTTTT	CASSQQVHTGELFF
TRBD2	TRBJ2-3	many	TRBV20-1	TGCAGTGCTAGAAAGACTAGCGGCACAGATACGCAGTATTTT	CSARKTSGTDTQYF
-	TRBJ1-1	-	TRBV11-2	TGTGCCAGCAGCTTATTAGCAGGGGTTGTCACTGAAGCTTTCTTT	CASSLLAGVVTEAFF
-	TRBJ1-2	-	TRBV6-1	TGTGCCAGCACCCCGGGGGGCGACGGCTATGGCTACACCTTC	CASTPGGDGYGYTF
-	TRBJ2-5	-	TRBV3-1	TGTGCCAGCAGCCCTAGCCTGGGGCCCCCGGACTTC	CASSPSLGPPDF
TRBD2	TRBJ2-3	-	TRBV3-1	TGTGCCAGCAGCCAACGACGGACTAGCGGGGGTAGCACAGATACGCAGTATTTT	CASSQRRTSGGSTDTQYF